A single sample gave rise to the 24 T cell receptor beta chains below, sequenced in a study of T cells in Graves' hyperthyroidism and ophthalmopathy. Amplified TCR beta CDR3 regions derived from RNA transcripts. The HTBI set primed first-round TCR CDR3 RT-PCR. A single record per CDR3 protein comes from TCRdb applying MiXCR to the multiplex PCR reads. The table has 550,000 to 600,000 distinct CDR3 sequences, more than 13% seen once. The sample taken for sequencing was blood. Receptor source: a young woman with Graves' ophthalmopathy.

The table lists this clonotype with many counts. The J gene is TRBJ1-2, the V gene TRBV7-9, with TRBD1 matching over 7 bases. Germline CDR1 is SEHNR and CDR2 is FQNEAQ (reference sequence). This CDR3 region has 14 residues. V lost 2 bases and J lost 5; bases outside the gene matches: 5. The CDR3 protein is CASSLFDREYGYTF. DNA of the CDR3: TGTGCCAGCAGCTTATTTGACAGGGAATATGGCTACACCTTC.

This clonotype has more than one count but fewer than ten. The chain is built from TRBV20-1 and TRBJ1-2; 8 bases are shared with TRBD1. J was trimmed by 8 bases and V by 6 bases; bases with no gene match: 14. Germline CDR1 and CDR2: DFQATT and SNEGSKA (reference sequence). The CDR3 has 14 residues. Here the CDR3 reads CSAYRGTSFGGYTF. The CDR3 nucleotides are TGCAGTGCATACAGGGGGACTAGTTTCGGAGGCTACACCTTC.

This clonotype has just a few counts. The chain carries TRBV3-1 and TRBJ2-5; D perhaps matches TRBD1 (7 bases). The germline CDR1 and CDR2 sequences are LGHDT and YNNKEL (reference sequence). The length of the CDR3 is 17 residues. V lost 1 base, J lost 13 bases, and 28 bases lay in between. The CDR3, as DNA: TGTGCCAGCAGCCAAGTGCTAGGAGGGGACAGCGAAATGCGTCCGTACTTC. This codes for CASSQVLGGDSEMRPYF.

This clonotype was counted ten times or more. The V call is TRBV15, the J call TRBJ1-5; a possible D gene is TRBD1 (5 bases). V lost 3 bases and J 1 base, leaving 7 bases between the germline ends. Germline V gene data show CDR1 as LNHNV and CDR2 as YYDKDF (reference sequence). The CDR3 runs to 14 residues. In DNA form, the CDR3 reads TGTGCCACCAGCAGCGGGGGGAGCAATCAGCCCCAGCATTTT. It codes for CATSSGGSNQPQHF.

In this sample, this clonotype turned up a few times. This rearrangement joins TRBV4-1 to TRBJ1-5; weak D call: TRBD1 (6 bases). V was shortened by 4 bases and J by 5 bases, with 21 bases between the two germline ends. The CDR3 contains 17 residues. CDR1 is MGHRA, CDR2 YSYEKL, per germline. The CDR3 reads CASSPSAGGGGDQPQHF. DNA of the CDR3: TGCGCCAGCAGCCCCTCAGCGGGGGGCGGAGGAGATCAGCCCCAGCATTTT.

This clonotype was detected many times. CDR3: CASSQQGIMNTEAFF. CDR3 sequence (DNA): TGTGCCAGCAGCCAACAGGGAATTATGAACACTGAAGCTTTCTTT. This chain joins TRBV11-1 and TRBJ1-1; TRBD1 is a possible D gene (6 bases). V was trimmed by 5 bases and J by 0 bases, leaving 13 bases between them. CDR1 is SGHAT and CDR2 is FQDESV in the germline V gene (reference sequence). There are 15 residues in the CDR3.

This chain links TRBV3-1 with TRBJ2-7, with 13 bases that match TRBD2. CDR3 length: 21 residues. Trimming cost V 1 base and J 3 bases; bases outside gene matches: 18. Germline assignment: CDR1 LGHDT and CDR2 YNNKEL (reference sequence). The CDR3 nucleotides read TGTGCCAGCAGCCAAGTGAGGACTAGCGGGAGAAATCTCGGAACCTACTACGAGCAGTACTTC. Translating it yields CASSQVRTSGRNLGTYYEQYF.

This clonotype was picked up many times. The J gene is TRBJ2-7, the V gene TRBV12-3 or TRBV12-4; D is possibly TRBD2 (10 bases). Between the trimmed V and J ends, which lost 8 bases and 0 bases, there was a span of 23 bases. CDR3 length equals 17 residues. In nucleotides, the CDR3 is TGTGCCAGCGGGGGGACAGGGACTAGCGACAGCTCCTACGAGCAGTACTTC. Translating it yields CASGGTGTSDSSYEQYF.

Details on this clonotype: The junction and the germline gene differ at one end; a read error may be behind it. The chain links TRBV3-1 to TRBJ1-5; weak D call: TRBD1 (6 bases). CDR3 length: 16 residues. CDR1 and CDR2 from the germline V gene are LGHDT and YNNKEL (reference sequence). The CDR3 DNA sequence: TGCGCCAGCAGCCAAGATCGAGGGGGGGGCAATCAGCCCCAGCATTTT. Amino acid sequence: CASSQDRGGGNQPQHF.

This clonotype was seen at least ten times. The V gene is TRBV11-2, the J gene TRBJ2-7, with D possibly being TRBD1 (5 bases). The CDR3 totals 19 residues. The germline V gene has CDR1 SGHAT and CDR2 FQNNGV. Trimming pared 5 bases from V and 1 base from J, leaving 27 bases between. The CDR3 region has the DNA TGTGCCAGCAGCCTCGCCTTGGCGCGACAGTATTCGTCTTCCTACGAGCAGTACTTC. As protein: CASSLALARQYSSSYEQYF.

In this sample, this clonotype turned up many times. This rearrangement joins TRBV7-3 to TRBJ1-1; tentatively, D is TRBD1 (5 bases). The germline V gene encodes CDR1 SGHTA and CDR2 FQGTGA. The CDR3 is 14 amino acids. Trimming took off 5 bases at V and 5 bases at J, with 15 bases between the two ends. CDR3 region: CASSPGGRVTEAFF. Here the CDR3 DNA reads TGTGCCAGCAGCCCGGGGGGGAGGGTGACTGAAGCTTTCTTT.

This clonotype was detected only a few times. This rearrangement joins TRBV19 to TRBJ1-5; no definite D call. Trimming removed 2 bases from V and 3 bases from J, with 11 bases in between. From germline, CDR1 is LNHDA and CDR2 SQIVND (reference sequence). The CDR3 is 15 residues long. CDR3 residues: CASSITAAVNQPQHF. The CDR3 bases are TGTGCCAGTAGTATAACCGCGGCAGTCAATCAGCCCCAGCATTTT.

There are many counts of this clonotype. The V call is TRBV7-3, the J call TRBJ2-1; 13 nucleotides match TRBD2. This CDR3 comprises 15 residues. Germline V CDR1 and CDR2: SGHTA, FQGTGA. Trimming cost V 4 bases and J 9 bases; bases outside gene matches: 6. For the CDR3, the DNA is TGTGCCAGCAGCTCGGGACTAGCGGGGCCCGGTGAGCAGTTCTTC. Protein: CASSSGLAGPGEQFF.

This clonotype was picked up many times. The rearrangement links TRBV3-2 to TRBJ2-7; the table's D call, TRBD1, was not checked against the DNA. TRBV3-2 constitutes a pseudogene. CDR3 length: 13 amino acids. CDR3 in DNA: TGTGCCAGCCCCCCGGACAGAAAGCGTATGCAGTACTTC. It encodes CASPPDRKRMQYF.

This clonotype was counted ten times or more. The V and J genes are TRBV28 and TRBJ2-5; 8 bases line up with TRBD2. The germline V gene has CDR1 MDHEN and CDR2 SYDVKM. J gave up 7 bases and V 5 bases, and 12 bases lay outside the gene matches. The CDR3 sequence is 15 residues long. For the CDR3, the DNA is TGTGCCAGCAGTAGGGCTAGCGGGTTCCTTGGGACCCAGTACTTC. Protein sequence: CASSRASGFLGTQYF. Complete variable domain (other parts from reference TRBV28 and TRBJ2-5): DVKVTQSSRYLVKRTGEKVFLECVQDMDHENMFWYRQDPGLGLRLIYFSYDVKMKEKGDIPEGYSVSREKKERFSLILESASTNQTSMYLCASSRASGFLGTQYFGPGTRLLVL.

The CDR3 coding sequence is TGTGCCAGCAGTTTATGGGCCCAGGGAGGAAACACTGAAGCTTTCTTT. Translation: CASSLWAQGGNTEAFF. The V call is TRBV27, the J call TRBJ1-1, with D possibly TRBD1 on 5 matching bases. Germline-derived CDR1 and CDR2 are MNHEY and SMNVEV (reference sequence). Trimming stripped 1 base from V and 2 bases from J, with 14 bases between. There are 16 residues in the CDR3.

Only a few counts were recorded for this clonotype. V is TRBV6-1 and J is TRBJ1-6; TRBD1 is a possible D gene (6 bases). With 8 bases removed from V and 5 bases from J, the gap between germline ends came to 22 bases. Germline V gene data show CDR1 as MNHNS and CDR2 as SASEGT. The length of the CDR3 is 17 residues. In DNA form, the CDR3 reads TGTGCCAGCCTCCTCGGACTATGGACAGAAAATAATTCACCCCTCCACTTT. Amino acids: CASLLGLWTENNSPLHF.

The chain recombines TRBV5-4 with TRBJ1-2, with no clear D. Germline CDR1 SGHNT, CDR2 YYREEE (reference sequence). With 6 bases removed from V and 5 bases from J, the gap between germline ends came to 17 bases. The CDR3 length is 14 residues. The CDR3 sequence: CASTVSEGWYGYTF. The CDR3 DNA sequence: TGTGCCAGCACCGTATCCGAAGGTTGGTATGGCTACACCTTC. Variable domain in full (rest from reference TRBV5-4 and TRBJ1-2): ETGVTQSPTHLIKTRGQQVTLRCSSQSGHNTVSWYQQALGQGPQFIFQYYREEENGRGNFPPRFSGLQFPNYSSELNVNALELDDSALYLCASTVSEGWYGYTFGSGTRLTVV.

This clonotype was counted at least ten times. V usage is TRBV30 and J usage is TRBJ1-2; D uncertain. This CDR3 has 13 residues. V lost 0 bases and J lost 3, with 8 bases in between. Germline CDR1 is GTSNPN and CDR2 is SVGIG (reference sequence). CDR3 nucleotides: TGTGCCTGGAGTGTAGTCACGGACTATGGCTACACCTTC. Its protein is CAWSVVTDYGYTF. Looking up the rest from reference TRBV30 and TRBJ1-2 gives the full variable domain: SQTIHQWPATLVQPVGSPLSLECTVEGTSNPNLYWYRQAAGRGLQLLFYSVGIGQISSEVPQNLSASRPQDRQFILSSKKLLLSDSGFYLCAWSVVTDYGYTFGSGTRLTVV.

The rearrangement joins TRBV6-1 to TRBJ2-4, with 7 positions matching TRBD2. The CDR3 is made up of 19 amino acids. The trim removed 6 bases at V and 0 bases at J, leaving 17 bases unmatched. CDR1 and CDR2 from the germline V gene are MNHNS and SASEGT. DNA for the CDR3: TGTGCCAGCAGCCCTAAGGTGACTAGCTCACATACAGCCAAAAACATTCAGTACTTC. Amino acid sequence: CASSPKVTSSHTAKNIQYF.

This clonotype has at least ten counts. The rearrangement uses TRBV12-3 or TRBV12-4 and TRBJ2-1, with TRBD2 matching over 12 bases. The length of the CDR3 is 14 residues. V gave up 5 bases and J gave up 9 bases; unmatched junction bases: 5. CDR3 protein: CASSPTSGRSEQFF. The DNA of the CDR3 is TGTGCCAGCAGTCCGACTAGCGGGAGAAGTGAGCAGTTCTTC.

The rearrangement uses TRBV18 and TRBJ2-7; the D gene is possibly TRBD1 (6 bases). The germline CDR1 and CDR2 sequences are KGHSH and LQKENI. V was pared by 3 bases and J by 5 bases, with 14 bases between. The CDR3 contains 14 residues. CDR3 nucleotide sequence: TGTGCCAGCTCACCCTACACGGACAGCCACGAGCAGTACTTC. Protein sequence: CASSPYTDSHEQYF.

The table lists this clonotype with a few counts. The gene calls are TRBV4-1 and TRBJ2-2; unclear D gene. Germline CDR1 is MGHRA and CDR2 is YSYEKL. The CDR3 is 14 amino acids. Trimming removed 0 bases from V and 10 bases from J, with 12 bases in between. CDR3 residues: CASSQDLKEEELFF. CDR3 DNA sequence: TGCGCCAGCAGCCAAGACCTTAAAGAAGAGGAGCTGTTTTTT.

This clonotype came up many times. The genes are TRBV11-2 and TRBJ2-1; tentatively, D is TRBD2 (6 bases). Germline CDR1 reads SGHAT; CDR2 reads FQNNGV. Deletions cut 6 bases from V and 7 bases from J, with 13 bases between. This CDR3 contains 13 residues. CDR3 nucleotide sequence: TGTGCCAGCAGAGCTACGGGGGAGAATGAGCAGTTCTTC. Translated: CASRATGENEQFF. The full variable domain, its missing parts supplied by reference TRBV11-2 and TRBJ2-1, is EAGVAQSPRYKIIEKRQSVAFWCNPISGHATLYWYQQILGQGPKLLIQFQNNGVVDDSQLPKDRFSAERLKGVDSTLKIQPAKLEDSAVYLCASRATGENEQFFGPGTRLTVL.